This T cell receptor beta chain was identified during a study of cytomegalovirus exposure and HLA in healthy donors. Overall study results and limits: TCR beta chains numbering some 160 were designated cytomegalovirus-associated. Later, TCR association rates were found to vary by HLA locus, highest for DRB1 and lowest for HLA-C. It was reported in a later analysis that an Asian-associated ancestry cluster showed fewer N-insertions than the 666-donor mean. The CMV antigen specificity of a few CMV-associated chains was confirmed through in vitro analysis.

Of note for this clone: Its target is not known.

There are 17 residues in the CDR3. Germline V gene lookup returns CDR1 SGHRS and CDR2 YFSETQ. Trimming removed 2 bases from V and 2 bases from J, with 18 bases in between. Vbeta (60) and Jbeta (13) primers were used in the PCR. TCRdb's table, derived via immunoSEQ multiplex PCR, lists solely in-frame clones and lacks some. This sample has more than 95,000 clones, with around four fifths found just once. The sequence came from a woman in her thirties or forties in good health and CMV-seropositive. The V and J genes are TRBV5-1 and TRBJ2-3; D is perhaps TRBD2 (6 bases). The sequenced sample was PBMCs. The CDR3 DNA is TGCGCCAGCAGCTTAGGCCCGGAGGGGCCCGTCACAGATACGCAGTATTTT. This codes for CASSLGPEGPVTDTQYF.